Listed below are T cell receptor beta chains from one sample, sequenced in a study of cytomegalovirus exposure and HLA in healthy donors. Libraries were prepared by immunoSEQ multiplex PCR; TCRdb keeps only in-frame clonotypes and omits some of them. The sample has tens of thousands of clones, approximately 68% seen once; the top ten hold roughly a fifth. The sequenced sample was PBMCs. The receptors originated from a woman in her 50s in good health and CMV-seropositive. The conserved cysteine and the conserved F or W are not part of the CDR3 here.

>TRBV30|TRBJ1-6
AWSATGNNSPLH
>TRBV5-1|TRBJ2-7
ASSWGGSSGGLH
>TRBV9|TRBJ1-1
ASSVSGNTEAF
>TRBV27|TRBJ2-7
ASRKDYRGSEQY
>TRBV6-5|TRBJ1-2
ASTTGDYGYT
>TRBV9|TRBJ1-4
ASSVGNREFEKLF
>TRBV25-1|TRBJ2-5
ASSIRLAALQETQY
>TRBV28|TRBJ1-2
ASTENRFYGYT
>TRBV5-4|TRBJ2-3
ASSYRTGGASDTQY
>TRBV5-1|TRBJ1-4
ASSPGTAFNEKLF
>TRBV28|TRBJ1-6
ASSLTGVRSPLH
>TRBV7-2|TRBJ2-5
ASKSSGGKGETQY
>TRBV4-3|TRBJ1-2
ASSQEAGSGAEGYT
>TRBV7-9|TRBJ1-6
ASSFGGRYNSPLH
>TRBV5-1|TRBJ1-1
ASSLSGAGTEAF
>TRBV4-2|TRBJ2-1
ASSQEAGTPYNEQF
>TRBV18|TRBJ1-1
ASSGDRGNTEAF
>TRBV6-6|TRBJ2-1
ASKPAGEHNEQF
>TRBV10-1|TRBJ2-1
ASSLNRDNEQF
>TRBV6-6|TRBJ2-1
ASSSRGTGGADEQF
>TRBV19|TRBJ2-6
ASTHRGGANVLT
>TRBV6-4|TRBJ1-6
ASSRLHNSPLH
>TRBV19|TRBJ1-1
ASSTTQSPNTEAF
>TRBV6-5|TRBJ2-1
ASSYVGSYNEQF
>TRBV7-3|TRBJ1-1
ASSSQQGLGAF
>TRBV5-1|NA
ASSLSRSLNEQY
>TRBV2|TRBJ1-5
ASSPRGPQPQH
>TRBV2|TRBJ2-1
ASSESLAGDNEQF
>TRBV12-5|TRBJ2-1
ASGPGGLNSYNEQF
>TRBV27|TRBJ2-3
ASSLETGDTDTQY
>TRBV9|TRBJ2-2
ASTAGSNTGELF
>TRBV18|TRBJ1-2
ASSPRQGLVDGYT
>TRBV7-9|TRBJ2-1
ASSYGTSGNNEQF
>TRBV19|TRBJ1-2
ASWSAGGSNYGYT
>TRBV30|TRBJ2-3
AWSLLRTDTQY
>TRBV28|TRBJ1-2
ASSPDFYGYT
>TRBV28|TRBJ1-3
ASSSPGEGNTIY
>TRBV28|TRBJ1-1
AATGTMNTEAF
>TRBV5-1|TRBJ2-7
ASSPGLAGTYEQY
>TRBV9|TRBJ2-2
ASSPTTAPGELF
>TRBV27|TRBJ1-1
ASTPNREHTEAF
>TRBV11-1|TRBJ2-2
ASSWGPNTGELF
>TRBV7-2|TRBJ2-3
ASSLEGADTQY
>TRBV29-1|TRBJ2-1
SVELGGAGSSYNEQF
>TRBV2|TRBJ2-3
ASSDAGGADTQY
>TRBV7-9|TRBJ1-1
ASSLGQAHTEAF
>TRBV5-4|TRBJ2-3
ASSFRGTDTDTQY
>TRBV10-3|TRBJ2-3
AITPGQGGADTQY
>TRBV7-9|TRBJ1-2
ASSLEEPGGYGYT
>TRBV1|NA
TSTQYEQY
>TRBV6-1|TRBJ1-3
ASSEDVGGFTGNTIY
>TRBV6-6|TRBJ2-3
ASRGTSGGDTQY
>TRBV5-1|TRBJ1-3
ASSPRTGGEGNTIY
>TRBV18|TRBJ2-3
ASSPTFTDTQY